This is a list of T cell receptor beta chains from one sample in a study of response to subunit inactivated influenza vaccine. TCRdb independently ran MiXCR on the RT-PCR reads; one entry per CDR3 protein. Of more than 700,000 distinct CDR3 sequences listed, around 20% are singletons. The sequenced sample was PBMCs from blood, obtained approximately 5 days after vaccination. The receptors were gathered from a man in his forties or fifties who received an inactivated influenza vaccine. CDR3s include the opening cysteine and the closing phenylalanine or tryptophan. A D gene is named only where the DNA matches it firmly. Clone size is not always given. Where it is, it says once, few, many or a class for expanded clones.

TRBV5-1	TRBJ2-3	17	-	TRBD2	TGCGCCAGCAGCACGCACCGGACTAGCGGGAGTTTTGTTACGCAGTATTTT	CASSTHRTSGSFVTQYF
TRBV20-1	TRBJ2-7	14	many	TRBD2	TGCAGTGCTACCGGACTAGCAGATTCCTACGAGCAGTACTTC	CSATGLADSYEQYF
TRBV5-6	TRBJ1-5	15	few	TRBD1	TGTGCCAGCAGCTATCGACAGGGCTCCAATCAGCCCCAGCATTTT	CASSYRQGSNQPQHF
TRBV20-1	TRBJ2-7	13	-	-	TGCAGTGCTAAAACAGGGAATCCCTACGAGCAGTACTTC	CSAKTGNPYEQYF
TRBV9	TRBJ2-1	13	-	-	TGTGCCAGCAGCGAGGGGGGGGACAATGAGCAGTTCTTC	CASSEGGDNEQFF
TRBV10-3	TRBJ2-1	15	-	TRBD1	TGTGCCATCAGTGAGTCGGACAGGCCCTACAATGAGCAGTTCTTC	CAISESDRPYNEQFF
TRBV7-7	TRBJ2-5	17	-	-	TGTGCCAGCAGCCCCCCAGGATCGGGAGTGGTCCAAGAGACCCAGTACTTC	CASSPPGSGVVQETQYF
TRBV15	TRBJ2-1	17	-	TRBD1	TGTGCCACCAGCAGAGGGGGAGCCGGGACAGGGTTCGTTGAGCAGTTCTTC	CATSRGGAGTGFVEQFF
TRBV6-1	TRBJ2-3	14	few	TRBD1	TGTGCCAGCAGTGTACGGGACAGCCAAGATACGCAGTATTTT	CASSVRDSQDTQYF
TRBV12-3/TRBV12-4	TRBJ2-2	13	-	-	TGTGCCAGCAGTTTAAGTAACCGGGTGTGGCTGTTTTTT	CASSLSNRVWLFF
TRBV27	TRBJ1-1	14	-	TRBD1	TGTGCCAGCAGTCGACAGGGTAGAAACACTGAAGCTTTCTTT	CASSRQGRNTEAFF
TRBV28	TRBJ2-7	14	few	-	TGTGCCAGCAGTTTGGGCAGGGAGGCGGACGAGCAGTACTTC	CASSLGREADEQYF
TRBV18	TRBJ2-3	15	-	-	TGTGCCAGCTCCCCCGTAGCGTGGGACACAGATACGCAGTATTTT	CASSPVAWDTDTQYF
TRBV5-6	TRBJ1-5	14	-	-	TGTGCCATGAGCCCTGGGACAACTGGTCAGCCCCAGCATTTT	CAMSPGTTGQPQHF
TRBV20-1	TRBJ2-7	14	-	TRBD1	TGCAGTGCTAGCGGGACAGGGGAATCCTACGAGCAGTACTTC	CSASGTGESYEQYF
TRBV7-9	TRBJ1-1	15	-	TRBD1	TGTGCCAGCAGCTCATTAGACAGGGGAGGTACTGAAGCTTTCTTT	CASSSLDRGGTEAFF
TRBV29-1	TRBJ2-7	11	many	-	TGCAGCGTTGCAGGAGCCTACGAGCAGTACTTC	CSVAGAYEQYF
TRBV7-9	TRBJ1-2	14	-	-	TGTGCCAGCATCACTATAGACAGAAACTATGGCTACACCTTC	CASITIDRNYGYTF
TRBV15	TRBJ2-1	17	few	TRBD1	TGTGCCACCAGCAGAGTTAGACAGGGTGGGCCGTACAATGAGCAGTTCTTC	CATSRVRQGGPYNEQFF
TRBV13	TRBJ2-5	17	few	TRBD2	TGTGCCAGCAGCCTGGTCGGACTAGCGGGAGTCGAGGAGACCCAGTACTTC	CASSLVGLAGVEETQYF
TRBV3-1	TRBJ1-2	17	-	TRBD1	TGTGCCAGCAGCCAACTGGGACAGGGACCCTCTAACTATGGCTACACCTTC	CASSQLGQGPSNYGYTF
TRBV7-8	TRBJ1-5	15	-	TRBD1	TGTGCCAGCAGCTGGGACAGGGCTTCGAATCGGCCCCAGCATTTT	CASSWDRASNRPQHF
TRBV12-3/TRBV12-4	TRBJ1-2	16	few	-	TGTGCCAGCAGTGCACATCCCCCCAAAGCTAACTATGGCTACACCTTC	CASSAHPPKANYGYTF
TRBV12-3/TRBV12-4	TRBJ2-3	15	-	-	TGTGCCAGCAGAAAGACACGGACTAGCACAGATACGCAGTATTTT	CASRKTRTSTDTQYF
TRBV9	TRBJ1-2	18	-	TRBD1	TGTGCCAGCAGCGAGGACAGGGACAGGGGCTCGTTCGTGGAAGGCTACACCTTC	CASSEDRDRGSFVEGYTF
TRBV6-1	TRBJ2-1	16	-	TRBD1	TGTGCCAGCAGTAGACCCAGGACAGGGACGAGTAATGAGCAGTTCTTC	CASSRPRTGTSNEQFF
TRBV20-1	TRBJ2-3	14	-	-	TGCAGTGTTTCGCAGGGTAGGAGCACAGATACGCAGTATTTT	CSVSQGRSTDTQYF
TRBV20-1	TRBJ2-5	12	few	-	TGCAGTGGGCTAGGGTCCCAAGAGACCCAGTACTTC	CSGLGSQETQYF
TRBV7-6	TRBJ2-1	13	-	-	TGTGCCAGCAGCGGGGGCAGGGGTGGGGAGCAGTTCTTC	CASSGGRGGEQFF
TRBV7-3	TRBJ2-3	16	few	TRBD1	TGTGCCAGCAGCCTTTGGGGACAGGGTGGGGCAGATACGCAGTATTTT	CASSLWGQGGADTQYF
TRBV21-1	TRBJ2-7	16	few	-	TGTGCCAGCCGCTCTACCAAGAGTCCCCAGGTTGCCGTGCAGTACTTC	CASRSTKSPQVAVQYF
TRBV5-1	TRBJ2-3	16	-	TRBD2	TGCGCCAGCAGCCAAGATATAGCGGGGAGCACAGATACGCAGTATTTT	CASSQDIAGSTDTQYF
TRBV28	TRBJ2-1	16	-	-	TGTGCCAGCAGTTTAGTCGGACCTCTCCCCGGCGATGAGCAGTTCTTC	CASSLVGPLPGDEQFF
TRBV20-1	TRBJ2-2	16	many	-	TGCAGTGCTAGAGATGGTCGGTTCGCGAACACCGGGGAGCTGTTTTTT	CSARDGRFANTGELFF
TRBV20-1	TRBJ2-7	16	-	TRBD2	TGCAGTGCTAGCGGGCTAGCGGGAGACTCTACCTACGAGCAGTACTTC	CSASGLAGDSTYEQYF
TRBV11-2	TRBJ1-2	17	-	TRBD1	TGTGCCAGCAGCTTAACTGTCGGGACAGGGTTTGACTATGGCTACACCTTC	CASSLTVGTGFDYGYTF
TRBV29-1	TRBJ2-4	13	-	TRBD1	TGCAGCGGAGGACAGGGGGCTACGGACATTCAGTACTTC	CSGGQGATDIQYF
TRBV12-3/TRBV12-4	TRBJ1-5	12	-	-	TGTGCCAGCAGTTTTCGGTCCCCGCCCCAGCATTTT	CASSFRSPPQHF
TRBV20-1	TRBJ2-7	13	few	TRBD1	TGCAGTGCCAACCGGGACAGGGGGCGAAACCAGTACTTC	CSANRDRGRNQYF
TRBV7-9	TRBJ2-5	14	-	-	TGTGCCAGCAGCTTAGGGATCAGTTGGGAGACCCAGTACTTC	CASSLGISWETQYF
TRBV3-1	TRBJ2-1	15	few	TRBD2	TGTGCCAGCAGCCAAGTAAATAGCGGGGGGGCGGAGCAGTTCTTC	CASSQVNSGGAEQFF
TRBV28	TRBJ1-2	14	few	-	TGTGCCAGCAGTTTGCTCGACGCTAACTATGGCTACACCTTC	CASSLLDANYGYTF
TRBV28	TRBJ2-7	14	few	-	TGTGCCAGCAGTTTATGGCAGGGTTATTACGAGCAGTACTTC	CASSLWQGYYEQYF
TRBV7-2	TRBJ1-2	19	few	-	TGTGCCAGCAGCTTAGCGAGTTGGCCAGGCAACTCCTATTCCTATGGCTACACCTTC	CASSLASWPGNSYSYGYTF
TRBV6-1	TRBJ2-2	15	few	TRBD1	TGTGCCAGCAGGGGGACAGGCCGGAACACCGGGGAGCTGTTTTTT	CASRGTGRNTGELFF
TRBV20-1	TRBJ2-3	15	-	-	TGCAGTGCTAGAGCACCCACGGCCCCCACAGATACGCAGTATTTT	CSARAPTAPTDTQYF
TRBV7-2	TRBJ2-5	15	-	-	TGTGCCAGCAGCTTAGCGACACTACGCGGTGAGACCCAGTACTTC	CASSLATLRGETQYF
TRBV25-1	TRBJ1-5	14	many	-	TGTGCCAGCAGTGAATATAAGGTCAATCAGCCCCAGCATTTT	CASSEYKVNQPQHF
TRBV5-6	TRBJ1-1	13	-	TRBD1	TGTGCCAGCAGCACCCCAGGGGGCGGGATGTCTTTCTTT	CASSTPGGGMSFF
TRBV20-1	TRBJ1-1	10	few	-	TGCAGTGCTGGGGGAGGGGGAGCTTTCTTT	CSAGGGGAFF
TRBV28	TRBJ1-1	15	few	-	TGTGCCAGCAGCCCTTGGGGGGGGCCAAACACTGAAGCTTTCTTT	CASSPWGGPNTEAFF
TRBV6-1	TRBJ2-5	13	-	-	TGTGCCAGCAGTCGTTATTTAGGGGAGACCCAGTACTTC	CASSRYLGETQYF
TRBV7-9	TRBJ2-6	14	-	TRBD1	TGTGCCTTACAGGGGGCATCTGGGGCCAACGTCCTGACTTTC	CALQGASGANVLTF
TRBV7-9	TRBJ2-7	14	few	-	TGTGCCAGCAGCTTACGGGACGTCTCCTACGAGCAGTACTTC	CASSLRDVSYEQYF
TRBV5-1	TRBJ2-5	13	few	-	TGCGCCAGCAGCTTGGCACAGGGAGGGACCCAGTACTTC	CASSLAQGGTQYF
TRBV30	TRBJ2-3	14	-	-	TGTGCCTGGAGTGCCCCACAGGGTCCAGATACGCAGTATTTT	CAWSAPQGPDTQYF
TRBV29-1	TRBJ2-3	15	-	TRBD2	TGCAGCGTTTCTGCGGGAGGGACTAGCACAGATACGCAGTATTTT	CSVSAGGTSTDTQYF
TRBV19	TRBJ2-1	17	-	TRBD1	TGTGCCAGTAGTGCGGCCCCCGGACAGGGACCCTACAATGAGCAGTTCTTC	CASSAAPGQGPYNEQFF
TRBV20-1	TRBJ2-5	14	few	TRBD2	TGCAGTGCTAGCGGGAGGCCATGGGTGGAGACCCAGTACTTC	CSASGRPWVETQYF